This T cell receptor (beta chain) was observed in a study of patients and donors after allogeneic stem cell transplantation (dated by TCRdb to the early 2020s). This clonotype occurred many times. The target of this receptor is not known. Per-base qualities were not stored, and no clone one base away is much larger. The protocol used for the library was RT-PCR. TCRdb names NextSeq 550 as the instrument used. TCRdb reanalyzed the raw reads on its own, using fastp at Q25 for trimming and MiXCR for clone calling, and kept in-frame beta chains. Records with the same CDR3 protein are collapsed into one entry carrying the most frequent genes and DNA. This sample lists about 160,000 distinct CDR3 sequences; roughly 22% were detected once. The biggest ten clones account for 20% to 30% of the sample. The material sequenced was blood, either unsorted or a sorted T cell fraction (not recorded which). The source of this sequence is a human donor who was either an allogeneic HSCT recipient or a stem cell or donor lymphocyte infusion donor (not recorded which). It is not recorded whose cells these are; they may come from a transplant donor.

The nucleotides are TGTGCCAGCAGGAGCGAGGGAGGGCCGGGACCACGTCCAGATACGCAGTATTTT. Protein translation: CASRSEGGPGPRPDTQYF. The chain uses TRBV12-3 or TRBV12-4 and TRBJ2-3; TRBD2 agrees with 7 junctional bases. Inclusive of the bounding cysteine and phenylalanine, the CDR3 is 18 residues long. Only the CDR3 part of the read is kept: 54 bases, read in frame from the first base. Germline trimming amounts to 6 bases on V and 4 bases on J, with 19 as the count of junction bases outside the gene matches.